Following are 15 T cell receptor beta chains from one sample sequenced in a study of blood T cell repertoires in COVID-19. Sequencing was performed with immunoSEQ multiplex PCR; in TCRdb, only in-frame clones are kept and a portion is missing. This table holds approximately 140,000 clones, roughly 89% found once. The specimen sequenced was PBMCs or T cells enriched from blood (not recorded which). Source of these receptors: a woman aged 50 to 65 who had been exposed to COVID-19.

This clone was seen more than once but under ten times. V and J are TRBV7-9 and TRBJ1-3; D unresolved. Trimming left V 0 bases short and J 0 bases short, with 9 bases between. CDR1 and CDR2 (germline): SEHNR, FQNEAQ (reference sequence). The CDR3 loop spans 16 amino acids. The chain's CDR3 is CASSLAGSYSGNTIYF. CDR3 nucleotide sequence: TGTGCCAGCAGCTTAGCGGGCAGTTACTCTGGAAACACCATATATTTT.

V usage is TRBV7-2 and J usage is TRBJ2-3; 8 bases are a match to TRBD1. The CDR3 has 15 amino acids. Germline loops: CDR1 SGHTA, CDR2 FQGNSA. The junction had 5 bases not matched to a gene; V was cut back by 3 bases and J by 3 bases. The CDR3, as DNA: TGTGCCAGCAGCTTCGACAGGGGTACGACAGATACGCAGTATTTT. This encodes CASSFDRGTTDTQYF.

This clone was counted only a few times. The gene calls are TRBV19 and TRBJ1-2; possible D gene TRBD1, 5 bases. Trimming removed 5 bases from V and 2 bases from J, with 15 bases in between. The CDR3 spans 15 residues. The V gene's germline CDR1 is LNHDA and CDR2 SQIVND (reference sequence). DNA for the CDR3: TGTGCCAGTAGTCCGGGACGGGGGGGGAACTATGGCTACACCTTC. Protein product: CASSPGRGGNYGYTF.

The chain links TRBV5-1 to TRBJ1-1; 7 bases agree with TRBD1. Germline lookup yields CDR1 SGHRS and CDR2 YFSETQ. The CDR3 loop spans 16 amino acids. V dropped 0 bases and J dropped 2; count of bases not matched to a gene: 7. Here the CDR3 reads CASSLGAGGGNTEAFF. The CDR3 DNA is TGCGCCAGCAGCTTGGGGGCAGGGGGAGGAAACACTGAAGCTTTCTTT.

The CDR3: CASSPGGAGVTDTQYF. DNA for the CDR3: TGTGCCAGTAGCCCGGGAGGAGCGGGGGTCACAGATACGCAGTATTTT. This rearrangement joins TRBV19 to TRBJ2-3, with 8 bases fitting TRBD2. CDR3 length equals 16 residues. Trimming removed 6 bases from V and 2 bases from J; junction bases left unmatched: 10. CDR1 is LNHDA and CDR2 is SQIVND in the germline V gene (reference sequence). The full variable domain, in which reference TRBV19 and TRBJ2-3 provide the parts outside the CDR3, is DGGITQSPKYLFRKEGQNVTLSCEQNLNHDAMYWYRQDPGQGLRLIYYSQIVNDFQKGDIAEGYSVSREKKESFPLTVTSAQKNPTAFYLCASSPGGAGVTDTQYFGPGTRLTVL.

The genes are TRBV5-1 and TRBJ2-7; 14 bases line up with TRBD2. Trimming cost V 4 bases and J 6 bases; bases outside gene matches: 6. Germline-derived CDR1 and CDR2 are SGHRS and YFSETQ. The CDR3 consists of 15 residues. CDR3 amino acids: CASSPGLAGVGEQYF. The CDR3 coding sequence is TGCGCCAGCAGCCCGGGACTAGCGGGAGTAGGCGAGCAGTACTTC.

This clone has more than one count but fewer than ten. The rearrangement links TRBV6-1 to TRBJ2-4; TRBD1 might be the D (6 bases). Trimming pared 3 bases from V and 7 bases from J, leaving 10 bases between. CDR1 is MNHNS, CDR2 SASEGT, per germline. The CDR3 is made up of 13 amino acids. CDR3 sequence: CASSDGQGNIQYF. CDR3 coding DNA: TGTGCCAGCAGTGATGGCCAGGGGAACATTCAGTACTTC.

This clone occurred once. The chain employs TRBV6-5 and TRBJ2-7, with 9 bases aligning to TRBD1. From germline, CDR1 is MNHEY and CDR2 SVGAGI. V shed 6 bases and J 1 base; nucleotides not matched to a gene: 4. The length of the CDR3 is 14 residues. The CDR3 coding sequence is TGTGCCAGCAGCGGGACAGGGCGGTCCTACGAGCAGTACTTC. Its protein product is CASSGTGRSYEQYF.

The rearrangement joins TRBV12-3 or TRBV12-4 to TRBJ2-7; no firm D call. Trimming stripped 5 bases from V and 3 bases from J, with 5 bases between. The CDR3 runs to 11 residues. CDR3 DNA sequence: TGTGCCAGCAGTGAGGACTACGAGCAGTACTTC. Its translation: CASSEDYEQYF.

The chain recombines TRBV7-2 with TRBJ2-3; 11 positions agree with TRBD2. Trimming at V came to 5 bases and at J to 1 base, leaving 8 bases not matched to a gene. The CDR3 runs to 17 residues. CDR1 SGHTA and CDR2 FQGNSA come from the germline V gene. CDR3 sequence reads: CASSARTTSGGTDTQYF. CDR3 nucleotides: TGTGCCAGCAGCGCCCGAACGACTAGCGGGGGCACAGATACGCAGTATTTT.

The rearrangement links TRBV21-1 to TRBJ2-5; no check of the table's D call, TRBD1, against the DNA was made. TRBV21-1 is described as a pseudogene. The CDR3 is made up of 14 amino acids. DNA for the CDR3: TGTGCCAGCAGCACCCCGTCTCAGGGGGAGACCCAGTACTTC. The encoded protein is CASSTPSQGETQYF.

The chain joins TRBV27 to TRBJ2-1; D is perhaps TRBD1 (5 bases). This CDR3 comprises 11 residues. Between the trimmed V and J ends, which lost 6 bases and 14 bases, there was a span of 14 bases. Germline CDR1 MNHEY, CDR2 SMNVEV (reference sequence). CDR3 nucleotides: TGTGCCAGCAGCTTTGGGGCTGGAGAGTTCTTC. Encoded protein: CASSFGAGEFF.

This chain uses TRBV5-4 with TRBJ2-5; D possibly corresponds to TRBD1 (5 bases). V was cut by 4 bases and J by 5 bases, with 15 bases left in between. The germline gives CDR1 SGHNT, CDR2 YYREEE (reference sequence). The CDR3 length is 14 residues. The CDR3: CASSQGRARETQYF. CDR3 DNA: TGTGCCAGCAGCCAGGGAAGAGCGAGGGAGACCCAGTACTTC.

This rearrangement joins TRBV5-1 to TRBJ2-3; 8 bases match TRBD2. With 2 bases clipped from V and 3 bases from J, the junction kept 5 bases outside the gene matches. This CDR3 is built from 15 residues. Per germline, CDR1 SGHRS and CDR2 YFSETQ. CDR3 DNA: TGCGCCAGCAGCTTTCAAGCGGGGGATACAGATACGCAGTATTTT. Translated, it gives CASSFQAGDTDTQYF.

V gene TRBV9 combines with J gene TRBJ1-3; 8 nucleotides agree with TRBD1. This CDR3 has 16 residues. CDR1 and CDR2 (germline): SGDLS, YYNGEE. V gave up 3 bases and J gave up 0 bases; unmatched junction bases: 5. CDR3: CASSGGTGVSGNTIYF. In DNA form, the CDR3 reads TGTGCCAGCAGCGGGGGGACAGGCGTCTCTGGAAACACCATATATTTT.